This TCR beta chain was captured in a study of Graves' ophthalmopathy and Graves' hyperthyroidism. CDR1 is ENHRY and CDR2 is SYGVKD in the germline V gene. This CDR3 region has 16 residues. Clinicians diagnosed using symptoms, serum thyroxine, TRAb, thyroid ultrasound and orbital computed tomography. With respect to this clonotype: A much larger clone lies a single base off, so this may be a read error.

As the template, RNA transcripts were used to amplify TCR beta CDR3 regions. Second-round multiplex PCR came after a first-round RT-PCR that employed HTBI primers. MiXCR was run by TCRdb on the multiplex PCR reads, yielding one entry per CDR3 protein. The top ten clones hold more than 3% of a sample with 650,000 to 800,000 distinct CDR3 sequences, 35% to 45% of them seen once. The chain recombines TRBV10-3 with TRBJ1-5, with 7 bases matching TRBD1. This TCR derives from an adult man with Graves' ophthalmopathy. The sample was peripheral blood. CDR3 in DNA: TGTGCCAGCAGTGGTTCGACAGGGAAGGCGAATCAGCCCCGGCATTTT. It is translated as CASSGSTGKANQPRHF.